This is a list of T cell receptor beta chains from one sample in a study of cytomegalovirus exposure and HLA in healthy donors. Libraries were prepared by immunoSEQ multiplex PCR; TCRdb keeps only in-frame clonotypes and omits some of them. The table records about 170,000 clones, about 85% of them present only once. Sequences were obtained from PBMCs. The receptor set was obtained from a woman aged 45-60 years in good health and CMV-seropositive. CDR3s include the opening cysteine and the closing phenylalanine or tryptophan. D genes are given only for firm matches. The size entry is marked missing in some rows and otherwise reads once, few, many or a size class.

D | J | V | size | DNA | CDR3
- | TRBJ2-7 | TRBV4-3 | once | TGCGCCAGCAGCCAACGGTCGGAGGGGTACGAGCAGTACTTC | CASSQRSEGYEQYF
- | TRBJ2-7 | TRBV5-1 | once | TGCGCCAGCAGCGGCGGGACAGCTGACTCCTACGAGCAGTACTTC | CASSGGTADSYEQYF
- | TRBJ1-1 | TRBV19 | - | TGTGCCAGTAGCCCCCCAGGCGGGAGCGGCACTGAAGCTTTCTTT | CASSPPGGSGTEAFF
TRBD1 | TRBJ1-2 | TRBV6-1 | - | TGTGCCAGCAGTGATGGATCGACAGGGCGCTATGGCTACACCTTC | CASSDGSTGRYGYTF
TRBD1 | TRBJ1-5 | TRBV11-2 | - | TGTGCCAGCAGCGAAGGGACAGTCCTCAATCAGCCCCAGCATTTT | CASSEGTVLNQPQHF
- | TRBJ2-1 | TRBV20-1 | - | TGCAGTGCTAGCGACAATGAGCAGTTCTTC | CSASDNEQFF
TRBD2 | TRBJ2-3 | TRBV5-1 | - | TGCGCCAGCAGCCTGGGACTAGCGACACGCACAGATACGCAGTATTTT | CASSLGLATRTDTQYF
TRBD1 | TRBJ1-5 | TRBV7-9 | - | TGTGCCAGCAGCTTAACCCTAGGACAGGGCTTTAATCAGCCCCAGCATTTT | CASSLTLGQGFNQPQHF
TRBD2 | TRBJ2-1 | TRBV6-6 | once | TGTGCCAGCAGCTCCCCAACTAGCGGGGATGAGCAGTTCTTC | CASSSPTSGDEQFF
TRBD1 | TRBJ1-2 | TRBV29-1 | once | TGCAGCGCCCTTATCGCCACAGGGGATGGTGGCTACACCTTC | CSALIATGDGGYTF
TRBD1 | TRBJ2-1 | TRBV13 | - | TGTGCCAGCAGCTTAGAAGTTTTAACAGGGGGGTACAATGAGCAGTTCTTC | CASSLEVLTGGYNEQFF
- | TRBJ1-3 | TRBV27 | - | TGTGCCAGCAGTTTCTCGATCGGGGGGGCGAGAAGAGGAAACACCATATATTTT | CASSFSIGGARRGNTIYF
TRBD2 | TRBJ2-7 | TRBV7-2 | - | TGTGCCAGCAGCTTAGAGGGACGCAGCGGGGTGGACGAGCAGTACTTC | CASSLEGRSGVDEQYF
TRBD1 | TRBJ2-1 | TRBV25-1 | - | TGTGCCAGCAGTGAGGTGACAGGGGGCAAGTACAATGAGCAGTTCTTC | CASSEVTGGKYNEQFF
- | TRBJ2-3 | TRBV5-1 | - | TGCGCCAGCAGACGACAGGTCGAAGATCCGCAGTATTTT | CASRRQVEDPQYF
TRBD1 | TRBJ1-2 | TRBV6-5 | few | TGTGCCAGCAGTTACGGGGGACAGGGAGCCCATGGCTACACCTTC | CASSYGGQGAHGYTF
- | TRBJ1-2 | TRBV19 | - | TGTGCCAGTACTAAAGGGGCCCAACGGGATGGCTACACCTTC | CASTKGAQRDGYTF
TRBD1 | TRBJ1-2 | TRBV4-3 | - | TGCGCCAGCAGCCAAGCCTATTCGACAGGGACCACTAACTATGGCTACACCTTC | CASSQAYSTGTTNYGYTF
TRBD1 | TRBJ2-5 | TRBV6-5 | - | TGTGCCAGCACGGTCGGAAACAGGGGAAAAGAGACCCAGTACTTC | CASTVGNRGKETQYF
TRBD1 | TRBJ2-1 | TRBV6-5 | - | TGTGCCAGCAGTTACAACAGGGGGACCTCCTACAATGAGCAGTTCTTC | CASSYNRGTSYNEQFF
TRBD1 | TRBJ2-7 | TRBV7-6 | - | TGTGCCAGCAGCCTACAGGGGGCGGGCGCCTACGAGCAGTACTTC | CASSLQGAGAYEQYF
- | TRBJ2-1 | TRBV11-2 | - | TGTGCCAGCAGCCTCAAGGGGACCTACAATGAGCAGTTCTTC | CASSLKGTYNEQFF
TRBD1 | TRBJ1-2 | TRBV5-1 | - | TGCGCCAGCAGCTCAGCGGGACAGGGCGAGAGGGGCTATGGCTACACCTTC | CASSSAGQGERGYGYTF
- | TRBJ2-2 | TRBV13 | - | TGTGCCAGCAGCCTTAACCAGGACGGGGAGCTGTTTTTT | CASSLNQDGELFF
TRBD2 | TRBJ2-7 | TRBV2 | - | TGTGCCAGCGGGGCAGGGAGGGGTATTGGATACGAGCAGTACTTC | CASGAGRGIGYEQYF
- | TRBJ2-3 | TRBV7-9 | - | TGTGCCAGCAGCTTTCTTGTCGGCCCAGGGTCGACAGATACGCAGTATTTT | CASSFLVGPGSTDTQYF
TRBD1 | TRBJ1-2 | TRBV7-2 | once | TGTGCCAGCAGCCTCGGACAGGGGGCAACTGGCTACACCTTC | CASSLGQGATGYTF
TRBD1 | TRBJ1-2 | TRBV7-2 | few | TGTGCCAGCAGCATCGACAGGGGTATTGGTGACACCTTC | CASSIDRGIGDTF
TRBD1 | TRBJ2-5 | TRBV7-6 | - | TGTGCCAGCAGCCCCGAGGGACAGGGAACCCAAGAGACCCAGTACTTC | CASSPEGQGTQETQYF
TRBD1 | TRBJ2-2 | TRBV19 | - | TGTGCCAGTAGTATCCTGACAGGGGGCGGGGAGCTGTTTTTT | CASSILTGGGELFF
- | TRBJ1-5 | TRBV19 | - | TGTGCCAGTAGTATAGCGGGGGGCAAGGGTCAGCCCCAGCATTTT | CASSIAGGKGQPQHF
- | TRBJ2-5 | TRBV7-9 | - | TGTGCCAGCAGCTCGAGCGGGACACCCCAAGAGACCCAGTACTTC | CASSSSGTPQETQYF
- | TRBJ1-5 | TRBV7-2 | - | TGTGCCAGCAGCTTAGTAGCGGCTAGCAATCAGCCCCAGCATTTT | CASSLVAASNQPQHF
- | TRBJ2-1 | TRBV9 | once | TGTGCCAGCAGCGTCGACAGCTCCTACAATGAGCAGTTCTTC | CASSVDSSYNEQFF
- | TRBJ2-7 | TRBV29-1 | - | TGCAGCGTTGGGCCCCCCGGAGCCTACGAGCAGTACTTC | CSVGPPGAYEQYF
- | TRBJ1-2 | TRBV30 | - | TGTGCCTGGAGTGAAGGGGACTATGGCTACACCTTC | CAWSEGDYGYTF
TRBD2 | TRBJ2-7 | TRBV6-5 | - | TGTGCCAGCAGCCCCTTGGGGGGGGCCTACGAGCAGTACTTC | CASSPLGGAYEQYF
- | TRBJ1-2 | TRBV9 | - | TGTGCCAGCAGCGTTGAGGAATTCTATGGCTACACCTTC | CASSVEEFYGYTF
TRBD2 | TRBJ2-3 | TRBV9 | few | TGTGCCAGCAGCGTAGAACTAGCGGGGGGACTAACTAGGGATACGCAGTATTTT | CASSVELAGGLTRDTQYF
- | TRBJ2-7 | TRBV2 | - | TGTGCCAGCAGTGAAGACAAGTACGAGCAGTACTTC | CASSEDKYEQYF
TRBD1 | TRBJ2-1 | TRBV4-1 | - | TGCGCCAGCAGCGCGCGACAGGGGGGTTACAATGAGCAGTTCTTC | CASSARQGGYNEQFF
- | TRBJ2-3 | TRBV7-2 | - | TGTGCCAGCAGCTTCACAGGGATTACAGATACGCAGTATTTT | CASSFTGITDTQYF
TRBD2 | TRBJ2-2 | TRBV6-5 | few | TGTGCCAGCAGTTCGGCGGGGGCGAACACCGGGGAGCTGTTTTTT | CASSSAGANTGELFF
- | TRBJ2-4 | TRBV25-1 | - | TGTGCCAGGCGCCGCGGGCGAGCCAAAAACATTCAGTACTTC | CARRRGRAKNIQYF
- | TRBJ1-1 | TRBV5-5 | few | TGTGCCAGCAGCTTAATTCGGGGACTGACGAACTCCCCTGAAGCTTTCTTT | CASSLIRGLTNSPEAFF
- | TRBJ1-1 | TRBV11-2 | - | TGTGCCAGCAGCCTCTTTAACATGGCAGACACTGAAGCTTTCTTT | CASSLFNMADTEAFF
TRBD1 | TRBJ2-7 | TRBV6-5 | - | TGTGCCAGCAGTTACGCCCCGGGACAGGGCTACGAGCAGTACTTC | CASSYAPGQGYEQYF
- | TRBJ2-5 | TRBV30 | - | TGTGCCTGGAGTCGCGGAGGAGGAGGCCAAGAGACCCAGTACTTC | CAWSRGGGGQETQYF